This record covers a single T cell receptor (beta chain). Its antigen is unknown. The data derive from a study of cytomegalovirus exposure and HLA in healthy donors. Study at large: HLA-typed donors were the source of 80 million to 90 million unique TCRs, which an early data release held.

With 60 Vbeta and 13 Jbeta primers, the PCR was carried out. The authors' processing: An analysis that came later counted some 81 million unique TCR beta chains, around 10 million shared. TCRdb's table, derived via immunoSEQ multiplex PCR, lists solely in-frame clones and lacks some. The D gene and trimming were derived from the DNA, and the V and J assignments and clone size from that table. The sample includes about 170,000 clones, approximately 80% of them seen just once. This CDR3 contains 18 residues. CDR1 and CDR2 from the germline V gene are SGHRS and YFSETQ. The junction had 16 bases not matched to a gene; V was cut back by 3 bases and J by 3 bases. Findings of the study overall: Most TCR beta V segments were productive about 90% or about 30% of the time in an earlier analysis. It has been reported that TCR beta sequences accurately predicted the HLA-A and HLA-B alleles of most subjects.

This sequence originates from a woman between 45 and 60 years old in good health and CMV-seronegative. V is TRBV5-1 and J is TRBJ2-7; 9 bases fit TRBD1. Sequences were obtained from PBMCs. As DNA, the CDR3 is TGCGCCAGCAGCTCACATCCTGACCGGGACAGGGTACGCTACGAGCAGTACTTC. This sequence encodes CASSSHPDRDRVRYEQYF.